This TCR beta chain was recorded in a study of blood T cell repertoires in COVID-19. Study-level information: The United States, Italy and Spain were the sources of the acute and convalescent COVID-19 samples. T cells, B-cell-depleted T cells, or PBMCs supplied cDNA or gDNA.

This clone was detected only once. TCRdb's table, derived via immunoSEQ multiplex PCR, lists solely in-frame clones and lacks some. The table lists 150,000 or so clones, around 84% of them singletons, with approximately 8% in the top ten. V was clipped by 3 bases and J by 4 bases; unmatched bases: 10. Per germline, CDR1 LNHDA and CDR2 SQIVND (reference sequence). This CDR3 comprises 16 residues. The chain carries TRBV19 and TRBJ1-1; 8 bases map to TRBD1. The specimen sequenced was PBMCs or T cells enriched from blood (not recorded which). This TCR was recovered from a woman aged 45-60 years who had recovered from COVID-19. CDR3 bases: TGTGCCAGTAGTATTTGGAGGGACAGGTGGGGCACTGAAGCTTTCTTT. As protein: CASSIWRDRWGTEAFF.